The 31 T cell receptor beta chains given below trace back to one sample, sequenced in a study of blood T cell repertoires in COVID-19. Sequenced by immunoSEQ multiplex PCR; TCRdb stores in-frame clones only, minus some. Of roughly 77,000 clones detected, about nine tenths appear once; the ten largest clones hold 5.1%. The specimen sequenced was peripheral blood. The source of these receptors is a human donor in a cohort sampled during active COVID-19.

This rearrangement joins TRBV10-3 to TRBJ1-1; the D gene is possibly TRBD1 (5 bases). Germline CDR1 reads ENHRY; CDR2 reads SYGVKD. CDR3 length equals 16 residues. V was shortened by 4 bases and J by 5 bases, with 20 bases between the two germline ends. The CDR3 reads CAISALKEGEETEAFF. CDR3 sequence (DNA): TGTGCCATCAGTGCATTAAAGGAAGGGGAGGAAACTGAAGCTTTCTTT.

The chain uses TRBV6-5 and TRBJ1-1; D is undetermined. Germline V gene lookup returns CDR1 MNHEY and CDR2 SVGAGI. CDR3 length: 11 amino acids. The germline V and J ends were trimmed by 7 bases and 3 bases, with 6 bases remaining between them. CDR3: CASNRDTEAFF. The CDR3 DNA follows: TGTGCCAGCAACCGGGACACTGAAGCTTTCTTT.

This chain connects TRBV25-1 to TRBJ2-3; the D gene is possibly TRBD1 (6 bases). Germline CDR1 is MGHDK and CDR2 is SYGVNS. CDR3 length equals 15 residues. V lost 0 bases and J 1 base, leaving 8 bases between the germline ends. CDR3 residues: CASSEYAGGTDTQYF. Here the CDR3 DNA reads TGTGCCAGCAGTGAATACGCAGGGGGCACAGATACGCAGTATTTT.

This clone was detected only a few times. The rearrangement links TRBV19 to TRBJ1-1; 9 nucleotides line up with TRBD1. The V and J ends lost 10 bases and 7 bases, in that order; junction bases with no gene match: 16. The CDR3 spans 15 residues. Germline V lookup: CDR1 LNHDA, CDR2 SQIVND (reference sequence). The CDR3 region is CATRRGDRERGEAFF. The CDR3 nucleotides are TGTGCCACAAGAAGGGGGGACAGGGAGAGAGGTGAAGCTTTCTTT.

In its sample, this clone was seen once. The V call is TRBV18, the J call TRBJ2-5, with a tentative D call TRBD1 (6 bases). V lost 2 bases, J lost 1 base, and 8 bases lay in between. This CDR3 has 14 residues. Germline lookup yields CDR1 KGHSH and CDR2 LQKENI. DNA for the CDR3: TGTGCCAGCTCACCATCGGACAGCCAAGAGACCCAGTACTTC. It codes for CASSPSDSQETQYF.

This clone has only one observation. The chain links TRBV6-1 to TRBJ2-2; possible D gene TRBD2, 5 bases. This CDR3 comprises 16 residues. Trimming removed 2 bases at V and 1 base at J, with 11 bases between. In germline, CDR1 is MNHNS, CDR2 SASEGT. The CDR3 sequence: CASSEYPGMNTGELFF. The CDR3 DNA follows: TGTGCCAGCAGTGAATATCCGGGGATGAACACCGGGGAGCTGTTTTTT.

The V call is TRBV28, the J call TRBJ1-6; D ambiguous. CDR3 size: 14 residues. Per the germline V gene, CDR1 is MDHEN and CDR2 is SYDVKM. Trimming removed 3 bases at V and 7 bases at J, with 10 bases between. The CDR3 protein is CASSFSSENSPLHF. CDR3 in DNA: TGTGCCAGCAGTTTTAGCTCGGAGAATTCACCCCTCCACTTT.

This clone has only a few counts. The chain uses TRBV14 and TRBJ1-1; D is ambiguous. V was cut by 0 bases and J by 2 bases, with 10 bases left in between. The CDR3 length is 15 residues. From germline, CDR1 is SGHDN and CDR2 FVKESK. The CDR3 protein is CASSQDSGVNTEAFF. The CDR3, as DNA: TGTGCCAGCAGCCAAGATTCCGGGGTAAACACTGAAGCTTTCTTT.

CDR3 DNA: TGTGCCAGCAGCTCTGGACAGGGAAACTATGGCTACACCTTC. It specifies CASSSGQGNYGYTF. The chain combines TRBV13 with TRBJ1-2; 8 nucleotides match TRBD1. The CDR3 consists of 14 residues. Germline V gives CDR1 PRHDT, CDR2 FYEKMQ (reference sequence). Trimming at V came to 4 bases and at J to 2 bases, leaving 3 bases not matched to a gene.

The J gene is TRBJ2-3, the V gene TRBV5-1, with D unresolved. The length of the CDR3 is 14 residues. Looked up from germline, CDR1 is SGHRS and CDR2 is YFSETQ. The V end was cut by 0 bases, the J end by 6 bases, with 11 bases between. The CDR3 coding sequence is TGCGCCAGCAGCTTGGGCGGCCAAAGGGATACGCAGTATTTT. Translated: CASSLGGQRDTQYF.

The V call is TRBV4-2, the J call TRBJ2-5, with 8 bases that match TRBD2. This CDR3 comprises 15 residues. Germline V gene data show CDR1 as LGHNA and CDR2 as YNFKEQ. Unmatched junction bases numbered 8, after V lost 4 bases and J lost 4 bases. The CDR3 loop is CASSRVYGGVETQYF. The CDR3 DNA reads TGTGCCAGCAGCCGCGTCTACGGGGGGGTAGAGACCCAGTACTTC.

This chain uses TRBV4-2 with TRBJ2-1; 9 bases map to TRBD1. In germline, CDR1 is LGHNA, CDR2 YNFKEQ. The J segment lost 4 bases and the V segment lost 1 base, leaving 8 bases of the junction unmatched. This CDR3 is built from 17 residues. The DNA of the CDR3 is TGTGCCAGCAGCCAAGGGGACAGGGATCCCCCTTACAATGAGCAGTTCTTC. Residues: CASSQGDRDPPYNEQFF.

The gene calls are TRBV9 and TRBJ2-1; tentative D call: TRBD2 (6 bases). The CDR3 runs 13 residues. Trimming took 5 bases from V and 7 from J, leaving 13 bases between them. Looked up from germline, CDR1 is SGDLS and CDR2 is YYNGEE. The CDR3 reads CASRRETGNEQFF. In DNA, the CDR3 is TGTGCCAGCAGGCGGGAAACGGGTAATGAGCAGTTCTTC.

In DNA form, the CDR3 reads TGTGCCAGTAGTGCTAGCCCAGCAGGGGTTTCCTCTGGGGCCAACGTCCTGACTTTC. As protein: CASSASPAGVSSGANVLTF. The chain joins TRBV19 to TRBJ2-6; D is perhaps TRBD1 (6 bases). Trimming removed 5 bases from V and 0 bases from J, with 20 bases in between. The CDR3 contains 19 residues. Germline CDR1 reads LNHDA; CDR2 reads SQIVND (reference sequence).

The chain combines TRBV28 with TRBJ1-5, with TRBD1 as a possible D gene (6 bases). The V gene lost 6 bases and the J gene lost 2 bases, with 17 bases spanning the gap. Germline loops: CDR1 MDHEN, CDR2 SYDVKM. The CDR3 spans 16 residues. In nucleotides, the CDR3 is TGTGCCAGCAGCAATGGGTGGGGGCGAGGCAATCAGCCCCAGCATTTT. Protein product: CASSNGWGRGNQPQHF.

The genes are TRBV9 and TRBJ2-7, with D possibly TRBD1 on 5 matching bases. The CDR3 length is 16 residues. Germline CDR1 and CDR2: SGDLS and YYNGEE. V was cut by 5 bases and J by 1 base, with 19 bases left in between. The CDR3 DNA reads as TGTGCCAGCAGTCCCGACGGCAGGGCGGTATCCTACGAGCAGTACTTC. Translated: CASSPDGRAVSYEQYF. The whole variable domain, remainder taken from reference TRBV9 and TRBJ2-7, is DSGVTQTPKHLITATGQRVTLRCSPRSGDLSVYWYQQSLDQGLQFLIQYYNGEERAKGNILERFSAQQFPDLHSELNLSSLELGDSALYFCASSPDGRAVSYEQYFGPGTRLTVT.

CDR3 nucleotide sequence: TGTGCCAGCAGTTTGGAGTCCACAGATACGCAGTATTTT. Protein: CASSLESTDTQYF. The rearrangement joins TRBV6-2 or TRBV6-3 to TRBJ2-3; no definite D call. Trimming shortened V by 4 bases and J by 2 bases, and 7 bases separated the two germline ends. CDR3 length: 13 residues. Germline V gene sequence: CDR1 MNHEY, CDR2 SVGEGT.

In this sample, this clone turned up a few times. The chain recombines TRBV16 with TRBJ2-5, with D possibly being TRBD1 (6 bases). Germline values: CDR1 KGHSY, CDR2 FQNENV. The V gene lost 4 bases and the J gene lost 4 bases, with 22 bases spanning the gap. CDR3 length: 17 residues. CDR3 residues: CASSPPRDNQKRETQYF. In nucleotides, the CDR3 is TGTGCCAGCAGCCCTCCTCGGGACAACCAAAAGCGAGAGACCCAGTACTTC.

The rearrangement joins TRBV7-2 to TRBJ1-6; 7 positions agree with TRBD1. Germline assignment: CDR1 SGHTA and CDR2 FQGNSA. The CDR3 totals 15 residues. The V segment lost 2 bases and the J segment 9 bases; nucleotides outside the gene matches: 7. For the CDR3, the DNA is TGTGCCAGCAGCTTACCGACAGGGAATCGTTCACCCCTCCACTTT. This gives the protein CASSLPTGNRSPLHF.

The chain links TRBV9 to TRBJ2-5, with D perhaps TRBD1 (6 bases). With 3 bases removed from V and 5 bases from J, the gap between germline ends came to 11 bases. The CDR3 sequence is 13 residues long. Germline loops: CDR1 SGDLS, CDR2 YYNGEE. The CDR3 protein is CASSGAGVETQYF. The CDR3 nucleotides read TGTGCCAGCAGCGGAGCAGGGGTGGAGACCCAGTACTTC. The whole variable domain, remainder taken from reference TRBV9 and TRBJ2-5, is DSGVTQTPKHLITATGQRVTLRCSPRSGDLSVYWYQQSLDQGLQFLIQYYNGEERAKGNILERFSAQQFPDLHSELNLSSLELGDSALYFCASSGAGVETQYFGPGTRLLVL.

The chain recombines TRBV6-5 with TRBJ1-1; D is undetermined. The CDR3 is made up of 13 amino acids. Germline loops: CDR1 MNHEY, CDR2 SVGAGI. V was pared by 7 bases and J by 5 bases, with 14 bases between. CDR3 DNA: TGTGCCAGCATGGCAGGCGGGGAGACTGAAGCTTTCTTT. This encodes CASMAGGETEAFF.

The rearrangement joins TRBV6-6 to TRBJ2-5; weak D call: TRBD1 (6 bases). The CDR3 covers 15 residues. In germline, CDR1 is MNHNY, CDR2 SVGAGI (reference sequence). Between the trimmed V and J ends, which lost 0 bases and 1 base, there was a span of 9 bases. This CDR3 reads CASSYSQGPQETQYF. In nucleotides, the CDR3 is TGTGCCAGCAGTTACTCGCAGGGGCCCCAAGAGACCCAGTACTTC.

The CDR3 DNA is TGCGCCAGCAGCCGCGACGGGACAGGGGCTACCTACGAGCAGTACTTC. Residues: CASSRDGTGATYEQYF. The rearrangement joins TRBV5-1 to TRBJ2-7; 10 bases are shared with TRBD1. Germline-derived CDR1 and CDR2 are SGHRS and YFSETQ. The V segment lost 4 bases and the J segment 2 bases; nucleotides outside the gene matches: 9. This CDR3 has 16 amino acids.

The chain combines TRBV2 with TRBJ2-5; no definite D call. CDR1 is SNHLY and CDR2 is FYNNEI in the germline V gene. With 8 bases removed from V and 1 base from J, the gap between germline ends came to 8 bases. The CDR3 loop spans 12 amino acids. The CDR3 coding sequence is TGTGCCAGCCAGACATCCCAAGAGACCCAGTACTTC. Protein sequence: CASQTSQETQYF.

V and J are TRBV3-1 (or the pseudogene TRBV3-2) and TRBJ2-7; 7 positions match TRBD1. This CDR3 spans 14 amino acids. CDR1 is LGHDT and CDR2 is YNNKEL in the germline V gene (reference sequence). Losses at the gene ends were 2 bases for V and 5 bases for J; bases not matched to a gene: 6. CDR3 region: CASSQNPQGDEQYF. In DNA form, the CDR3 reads TGTGCCAGCAGCCAAAACCCCCAGGGGGACGAGCAGTACTTC.

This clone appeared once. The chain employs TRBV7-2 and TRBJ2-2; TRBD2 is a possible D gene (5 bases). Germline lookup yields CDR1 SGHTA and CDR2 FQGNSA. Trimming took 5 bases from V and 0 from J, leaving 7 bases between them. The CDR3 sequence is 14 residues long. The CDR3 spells CASSQRTNTGELFF. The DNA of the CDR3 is TGTGCCAGCAGCCAGCGGACGAACACCGGGGAGCTGTTTTTT.

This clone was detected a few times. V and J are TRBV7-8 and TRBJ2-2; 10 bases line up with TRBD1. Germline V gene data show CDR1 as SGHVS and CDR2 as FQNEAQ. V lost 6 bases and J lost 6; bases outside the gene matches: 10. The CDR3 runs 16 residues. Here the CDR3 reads CASRQGQGPSPGELFF. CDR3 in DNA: TGTGCCAGCAGACAGGGACAGGGGCCTTCCCCCGGGGAGCTGTTTTTT.

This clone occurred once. This chain's CDR3 is CASSQDRAGDTGELFF. As DNA, the CDR3 is TGTGCCAGCAGCCAAGATCGGGCGGGGGACACCGGGGAGCTGTTTTTT. This sequence joins TRBV3-1 (or the pseudogene TRBV3-2) and TRBJ2-2; TRBD2 matches at 7 bases. Germline V gene data show CDR1 as LGHDT and CDR2 as YNNKEL (reference sequence). The CDR3 is 16 amino acids. The V segment lost 0 bases and the J segment 3 bases; nucleotides outside the gene matches: 4.

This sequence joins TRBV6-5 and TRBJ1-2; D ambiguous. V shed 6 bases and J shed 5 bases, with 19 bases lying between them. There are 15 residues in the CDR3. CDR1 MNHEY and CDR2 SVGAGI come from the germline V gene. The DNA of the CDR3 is TGTGCCAGCAGATCGAGGGCCGAGGCGTCGTATGGCTACACCTTC. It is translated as CASRSRAEASYGYTF.

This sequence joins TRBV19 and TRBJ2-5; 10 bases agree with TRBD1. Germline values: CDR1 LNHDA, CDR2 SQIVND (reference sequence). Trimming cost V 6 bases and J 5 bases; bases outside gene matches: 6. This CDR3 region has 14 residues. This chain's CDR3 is CASSRGTGVETQYF. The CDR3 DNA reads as TGTGCCAGTAGCCGAGGGACAGGGGTGGAGACCCAGTACTTC.

CDR3 region: CASSKGARTRPYEQYF. In nucleotides, the CDR3 is TGTGCCAGCAGCAAAGGGGCAAGGACTAGGCCCTACGAGCAGTACTTC. The chain employs TRBV21-1 and TRBJ2-7; the listed D gene, TRBD2, was not tested against the DNA. TRBV21-1 is flagged as a pseudogene. The CDR3 has 16 amino acids.